A few counts support the clone carrying this T cell receptor (beta chain). The antigen is undetermined. A TCRbeta library incorporating unique molecular identifiers was prepared. TCRdb analysed the PCR reads with MiXCR anew, one entry per CDR3 protein. The repertoire holds some 840,000 distinct CDR3 sequences, with about 16% as singletons. The data belong to a study of T-cell reconstitution after alpha-beta-depleted transplantation in children. Study-wide results and caveats: At day 60, the high TCRbeta diversity found in some patients originated from recipient T cells and thymic progenitors that had survived. A year had passed since transplant, and T-cell counts and diversity by then came mostly from newly produced T cells.

Trimming left V 1 base short and J 3 bases short, with 16 bases between. The CDR3 spans 16 residues. Germline V gene sequence: CDR1 SGDLS, CDR2 YYNGEE. The rearrangement joins TRBV9 to TRBJ1-1; the D is unclear. This clonotype was obtained from a male patient younger than 18 who had a stem cell transplant for acute lymphoblastic leukemia, so the T cells may come from the graft donor. Specimen: PBMCs, mostly from graft donor cells, collected 360 days after TCRalphabeta/CD19-depleted stem cell transplant. CDR3 sequence (DNA): TGTGCCAGCAGCGTAACTTTACCTCCTCTGGACACTGAAGCTTTCTTT. The encoded protein is CASSVTLPPLDTEAFF.